These T cell receptor beta chains were read from a single sample in a study of CD8 T cells in ankylosing spondylitis. TCRdb passed the 5' RACE reads through MiXCR, listing each CDR3 protein once. The table shows around 250,000 distinct CDR3 sequences, with around 10% occurring only once. Material: blood, either unsorted or a sorted T cell fraction (not recorded which). These receptors came from a male donor with ankylosing spondylitis or in good health (not recorded which). The CDR3 runs from the conserved cysteine through the conserved F or W. A D gene is named only where the DNA matches it firmly. Expanded clones are given a class, and other clones once, few, many or no size at all.

size: few; J: TRBJ2-7; D: -; V: TRBV27; DNA: TGTGCCAGCAGTGGTGACCAAAAACCCCACGAGCAGTACTTC; CDR3: CASSGDQKPHEQYF
size: many; J: TRBJ2-3; D: TRBD2; V: TRBV10-3; DNA: TGTGCCATCAGTGAGTCGATGGGTAGCGGGGGGTACACAGATACGCAGTATTTT; CDR3: CAISESMGSGGYTDTQYF
size: -; J: TRBJ2-1; D: -; V: TRBV15; DNA: TGTGCCACCAGCATGTGGGGGGTGGACGGCAATGAGCAGTTCTTC; CDR3: CATSMWGVDGNEQFF
size: few; J: TRBJ2-4; D: -; V: TRBV7-2; DNA: TGTGCCAGCAGCCCTCTCGGGGTAAACATTCAGTACTTC; CDR3: CASSPLGVNIQYF
size: -; J: TRBJ1-1; D: -; V: TRBV5-5; DNA: TGTGCCAGCAGCTTTCCGGGGAGGACTGAAGCTTTCTTT; CDR3: CASSFPGRTEAFF
size: many; J: TRBJ2-1; D: -; V: TRBV20-1; DNA: TGCAGTGCTCCTGACCCAGGGGGGGTACAAAATGAGCAGTTCTTC; CDR3: CSAPDPGGVQNEQFF
size: many; J: TRBJ2-1; D: -; V: TRBV27; DNA: TGTGCCAGCAGTTTATATGGGGTGGGGTATCGAAGGTACAATGAGCAGTTCTTC; CDR3: CASSLYGVGYRRYNEQFF
size: many; J: TRBJ2-2; D: -; V: TRBV29-1; DNA: TGCAGCGTTGAGCAGGGAGTCACCGGGGAGCTGTTTTTT; CDR3: CSVEQGVTGELFF
size: few; J: TRBJ2-3; D: -; V: TRBV2; DNA: TGTGCCAGCAGTGAGAGAGGCAGATTCACAGATACGCAGTATTTT; CDR3: CASSERGRFTDTQYF
size: many; J: TRBJ1-5; D: -; V: TRBV5-1; DNA: TGCGCCAGCAGCTTGGGCCCTAGGGCCCTTCGGAGCAATCAGCCCCAGCATTTT; CDR3: CASSLGPRALRSNQPQHF
size: -; J: TRBJ1-2; D: -; V: TRBV12-3/TRBV12-4; DNA: TGTGCCAGCAGCGAAGGGTATGGCTACACCTTC; CDR3: CASSEGYGYTF
size: -; J: TRBJ2-7; D: TRBD1; V: TRBV6-1; DNA: TGTGCCAGCAGTACCACGGGACAGGGGAGTGACGAGCAGTACTTC; CDR3: CASSTTGQGSDEQYF
size: many; J: TRBJ2-5; D: -; V: TRBV5-1; DNA: TGCGCCAGCAGCCCTGGGTGGGGAGAGACCCAGTACTTC; CDR3: CASSPGWGETQYF
size: -; J: TRBJ2-5; D: TRBD2; V: TRBV12-3/TRBV12-4; DNA: TGTGCCAGCAGTTTTAACGGGGGGGCGGATGAGACCCAGTACTTC; CDR3: CASSFNGGADETQYF
size: -; J: TRBJ2-5; D: TRBD2; V: TRBV28; DNA: TGTGCCAGCAGTTCGACTAGCGGGGGGGCCCAAGAGACCCAGTACTTC; CDR3: CASSSTSGGAQETQYF
size: many; J: TRBJ1-5; D: -; V: TRBV7-2; DNA: TGTGCCAGCAGGGTCCGGACCGAACTAAATCAGCCCCAGCATTTT; CDR3: CASRVRTELNQPQHF
size: many; J: TRBJ1-2; D: -; V: TRBV29-1; DNA: TGCAGCGTTGATCGGTATAACTATGGCTACACCTTC; CDR3: CSVDRYNYGYTF
size: few; J: TRBJ2-1; D: -; V: TRBV20-1; DNA: TGCAGTGTTGAAGTCTTTGAACGTGAGCAGTTCTTC; CDR3: CSVEVFEREQFF
size: -; J: TRBJ2-1; D: TRBD1; V: TRBV10-2; DNA: TGCGCCTCCGGGACAGGGCTCCATGAGCAGTTCTTC; CDR3: CASGTGLHEQFF
size: -; J: TRBJ1-5; D: -; V: TRBV20-1; DNA: TGCAGTTCCGGGACCCAAGACAATCAGCCCCAGCATTTT; CDR3: CSSGTQDNQPQHF
size: many; J: TRBJ1-4; D: -; V: TRBV25-1; DNA: TGTGCCAGCAGTTCCCTTCGGGGCAGGGAGGAAAAACTGTTTTTT; CDR3: CASSSLRGREEKLFF
size: few; J: TRBJ2-2; D: -; V: TRBV7-2; DNA: TGTGCCAGCAGCCCTACGGGACAGAACACCGGGGAGCTGTTTTTT; CDR3: CASSPTGQNTGELFF
size: many; J: TRBJ1-1; D: -; V: TRBV7-9; DNA: TGTGCCAGCGGGACGGGGTCGAACACTGAAGCTTTCTTT; CDR3: CASGTGSNTEAFF
size: -; J: TRBJ2-7; D: -; V: TRBV7-9; DNA: TGTGCCAGCAGAACAGGTTTCTCCTACGAGCAGTACTTC; CDR3: CASRTGFSYEQYF
size: few; J: TRBJ2-5; D: -; V: TRBV25-1; DNA: TGTGCCAGCAGTGAGAAGGGATTGTTCCAAGAGACCCAGTACTTC; CDR3: CASSEKGLFQETQYF
size: many; J: TRBJ2-7; D: -; V: TRBV12-3/TRBV12-4; DNA: TGTGCCAGCAATATAGCAGGACCCGCTTACGAGCAGTACTTC; CDR3: CASNIAGPAYEQYF
size: -; J: TRBJ2-3; D: -; V: TRBV12-3/TRBV12-4; DNA: TGTGCCAGCACCCTGGACGGACCCACAGATACGCAGTATTTT; CDR3: CASTLDGPTDTQYF
size: few; J: TRBJ2-3; D: TRBD2; V: TRBV20-1; DNA: TGCAGTGCTGCCGCGGGAGTAACTAGCACAGATACGCAGTATTTT; CDR3: CSAAAGVTSTDTQYF
size: -; J: TRBJ2-1; D: TRBD2; V: TRBV12-3/TRBV12-4; DNA: TGTGCCAGCAACCTCTGGGCTAGCGGGGGAGACTACAATGAGCAGTTCTTC; CDR3: CASNLWASGGDYNEQFF
size: -; J: TRBJ1-2; D: -; V: TRBV12-3/TRBV12-4; DNA: TGTGCCAGCAGTTTAGGGCAGGCTTTGGGCTACACCTTC; CDR3: CASSLGQALGYTF
size: many; J: TRBJ2-1; D: -; V: TRBV5-1; DNA: TGCGCCAGCAGCTTGGAGGGGGGGAGTTCCTACAATGAGCAGTTCTTC; CDR3: CASSLEGGSSYNEQFF
size: many; J: TRBJ2-7; D: -; V: TRBV20-1; DNA: TGCAGTGCTCCGCCCATAAAGGAATACGAGCAGTACTTC; CDR3: CSAPPIKEYEQYF
size: many; J: TRBJ2-5; D: -; V: TRBV20-1; DNA: TGCAGTGCTAGAGATCACCAGGCCCAGTACTTC; CDR3: CSARDHQAQYF
size: many; J: TRBJ2-7; D: -; V: TRBV12-3/TRBV12-4; DNA: TGTGCCAGCAGTTTACTGCGGTACGAGCAGTACTTC; CDR3: CASSLLRYEQYF
size: few; J: TRBJ2-7; D: -; V: TRBV20-1; DNA: TGCAGTGCTAGGCCACGGTTGGAGTACTTC; CDR3: CSARPRLEYF
size: many; J: TRBJ2-1; D: TRBD2; V: TRBV6-2/TRBV6-3; DNA: TGTGCCAGCATCGACTCTTTACTAGCGGGGGTTAACAATGAGCAGTTCTTC; CDR3: CASIDSLLAGVNNEQFF
size: many; J: TRBJ1-2; D: -; V: TRBV5-6; DNA: TGTGCCAGCACCCTATTGCGGGACCTCCATAGCTCTGGCTACACCTTC; CDR3: CASTLLRDLHSSGYTF
size: many; J: TRBJ2-1; D: TRBD1; V: TRBV5-1; DNA: TGCGCCAGCAGCTTGGCAGGGGGCGAGTACAATGAGCAGTTCTTC; CDR3: CASSLAGGEYNEQFF
size: many; J: TRBJ2-1; D: TRBD2; V: TRBV5-1; DNA: TGCGCCAGCAGGGACGCGGGGGGCCCGTACAATGAGCAGTTCTTC; CDR3: CASRDAGGPYNEQFF
size: many; J: TRBJ2-7; D: -; V: TRBV4-2; DNA: TGTGCCAGCAGCCACACCCTAGTAGCGGCCTACTCCTACGAGCAGTACTTC; CDR3: CASSHTLVAAYSYEQYF
size: -; J: TRBJ2-1; D: -; V: TRBV29-1; DNA: TGCAGCATTGTGGTGGGCTCCTACAATGAGCAGTTCTTC; CDR3: CSIVVGSYNEQFF
size: -; J: TRBJ2-1; D: -; V: TRBV18; DNA: TGTGCCAGCTCAAGATCCGGGGGCTACAATGAGCAGTTCTTC; CDR3: CASSRSGGYNEQFF
size: many; J: TRBJ2-6; D: TRBD1; V: TRBV6-1; DNA: TGTGCCAGCAGCAACAGGGGATTGCTTGGGGCCAACGTCCTGACTTTC; CDR3: CASSNRGLLGANVLTF
size: many; J: TRBJ2-1; D: -; V: TRBV12-3/TRBV12-4; DNA: TGTGCCAGCAGGCCCCCGGGACTCACCTACAATGAGCAGTTCTTC; CDR3: CASRPPGLTYNEQFF
size: -; J: TRBJ2-2; D: TRBD2; V: TRBV12-3/TRBV12-4; DNA: TGTGCCAGCAGTCCCCGTACCCTAGCGGGAGCTAACACCGGGGAGCTGTTTTTT; CDR3: CASSPRTLAGANTGELFF
size: few; J: TRBJ1-1; D: -; V: TRBV27; DNA: TGTGCCAGCAGTTACTTCTATTACCCGACAGGTCACACTGAAGCTTTCTTT; CDR3: CASSYFYYPTGHTEAFF